This note documents a single TCR beta chain sequence. The sample belongs to a study of blood T cell repertoires in COVID-19. About the research overall: The United States, Italy and Spain were the sources of the acute and convalescent COVID-19 samples. PBMCs, B-cell-depleted T cells, or T cells were the source of the cDNA or gDNA that made up the material.

This CDR3 region has 13 residues. Germline V CDR1 and CDR2: LGHDT, YNNKEL (reference sequence). Trimming took 7 bases from V and 5 from J; bases not matched to a gene: 5. Source study methods: Quantification of nucleated cells was approximated via reference gene primer amplification. The data were produced by immunoSEQ multiplex PCR, yet TCRdb's version contains in-frame clones alone and is incomplete. D and trimming were read from the DNA, whereas the V and J calls and clone size are those reported in that table. Here the sample spans 200,000 or so clones, approximately 87% being singletons. The TCR was taken from a woman aged 70 to 79 with acute or convalescent COVID-19. The sample comprised peripheral blood. The chain combines TRBV3-1 (or the pseudogene TRBV3-2) with TRBJ1-2, with 9 bases aligning to TRBD1. The CDR3 spells CASTQGQGYGYTF. As DNA, the CDR3 is TGTGCCAGCACCCAGGGACAGGGTTATGGCTACACCTTC.